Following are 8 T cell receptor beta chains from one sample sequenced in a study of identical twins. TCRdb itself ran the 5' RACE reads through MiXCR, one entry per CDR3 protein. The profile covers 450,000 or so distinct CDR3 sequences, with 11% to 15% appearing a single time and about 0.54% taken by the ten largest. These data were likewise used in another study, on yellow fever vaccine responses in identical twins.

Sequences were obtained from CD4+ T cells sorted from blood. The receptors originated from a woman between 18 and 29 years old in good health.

CDR3 coding DNA: TGTGCCAGCAGTTACGACGCGATGGGCGGCCCCGTGGAGTTCTTC. It encodes CASSYDAMGGPVEFF. The chain couples TRBV6-5 to TRBJ2-1; D is unclear. CDR3 length equals 15 residues. Looked up from germline, CDR1 is MNHEY and CDR2 is SVGAGI. Trimming took 2 bases from V and 14 from J, leaving 22 bases between them.

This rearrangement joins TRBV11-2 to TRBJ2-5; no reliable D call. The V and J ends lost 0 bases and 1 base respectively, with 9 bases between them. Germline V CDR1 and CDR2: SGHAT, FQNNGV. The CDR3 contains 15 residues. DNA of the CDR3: TGTGCCAGCAGCTTAGAGTCTACCAGCCAAGAGACCCAGTACTTC. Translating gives CASSLESTSQETQYF.

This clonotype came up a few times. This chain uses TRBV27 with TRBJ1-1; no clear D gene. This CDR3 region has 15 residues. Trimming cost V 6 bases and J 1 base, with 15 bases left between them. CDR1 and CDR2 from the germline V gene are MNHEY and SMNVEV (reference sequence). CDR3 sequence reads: CASSLWAGPNTEAFF. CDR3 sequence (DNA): TGTGCCAGCAGCCTATGGGCGGGCCCGAACACTGAAGCTTTCTTT.

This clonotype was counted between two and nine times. The CDR3 loop reads CASSLTRINTDTQYF. The CDR3, as DNA: TGTGCCAGCAGCCTAACCCGGATCAACACAGATACGCAGTATTTT. The chain recombines TRBV5-6 with TRBJ2-3; D is ambiguous. The CDR3 is 15 amino acids. Deletions cut 4 bases from V and 2 bases from J, with 14 bases between. In germline, CDR1 is SGHDT, CDR2 YYEEEE.

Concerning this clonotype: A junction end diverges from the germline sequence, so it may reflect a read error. The CDR3 region is CASSLVGGGNTIYF. CDR3 nucleotides: TGTGCCAGCAGCCTCGTGGGGGGAGGAAACACCATATATTTT. The chain carries TRBV5-1 and TRBJ1-3, with D possibly matching TRBD1 (5 bases). The germline gives CDR1 SGHRS, CDR2 YFSETQ. This CDR3 region has 14 residues.

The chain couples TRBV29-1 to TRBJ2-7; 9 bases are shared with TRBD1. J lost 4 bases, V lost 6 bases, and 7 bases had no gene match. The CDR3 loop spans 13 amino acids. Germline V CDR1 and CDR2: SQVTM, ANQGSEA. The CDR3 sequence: CSVAGTGKYEQYF. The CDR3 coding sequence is TGCAGCGTCGCCGGGACAGGGAAATACGAGCAGTACTTC.

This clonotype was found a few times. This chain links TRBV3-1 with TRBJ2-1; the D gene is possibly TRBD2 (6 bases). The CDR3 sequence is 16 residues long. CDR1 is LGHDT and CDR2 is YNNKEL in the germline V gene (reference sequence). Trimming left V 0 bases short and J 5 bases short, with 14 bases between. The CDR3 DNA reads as TGTGCCAGCAGCCAAGAGGGTGGCGGGAAAAACAATGAGCAGTTCTTC. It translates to CASSQEGGGKNNEQFF.

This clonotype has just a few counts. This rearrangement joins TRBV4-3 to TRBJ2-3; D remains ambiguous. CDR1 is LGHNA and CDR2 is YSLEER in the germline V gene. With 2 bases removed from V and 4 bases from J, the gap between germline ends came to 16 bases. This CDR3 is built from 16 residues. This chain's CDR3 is CASSQLRSLGSDTQYF. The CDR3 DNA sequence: TGCGCCAGCAGCCAACTACGAAGTTTGGGGTCAGATACGCAGTATTTT.